This T cell receptor (beta chain) was sequenced in a study of blood T cells in healthy people across ages. A J-beta primer mix and a sample-barcoded 5' primer were used in a second PCR of roughly 6 to 12 cycles. Every molecule of cDNA carried a tag from a template-switch adaptor with 12 random nucleotides. TCRdb used MiXCR to reprocess the 5' RACE reads, holding one entry per CDR3 protein. Of over 1,200,000 distinct CDR3 sequences listed, 55% to 75% are singletons. This CDR3 region has 14 residues. Trimming took 3 bases from V and 4 from J, leaving 12 bases between them. Germline CDR1 is SEHNR and CDR2 is FQNEAQ (reference sequence).

The sequence derives from a man between 18 and 35 years old in good health. The source material was blood. This chain links TRBV7-9 with TRBJ1-2; D possibly corresponds to TRBD1 (5 bases). The CDR3 spells CASSFGEQVYGYTF. The CDR3 nucleotides are TGTGCCAGCAGCTTTGGGGAACAGGTCTATGGCTACACCTTC.